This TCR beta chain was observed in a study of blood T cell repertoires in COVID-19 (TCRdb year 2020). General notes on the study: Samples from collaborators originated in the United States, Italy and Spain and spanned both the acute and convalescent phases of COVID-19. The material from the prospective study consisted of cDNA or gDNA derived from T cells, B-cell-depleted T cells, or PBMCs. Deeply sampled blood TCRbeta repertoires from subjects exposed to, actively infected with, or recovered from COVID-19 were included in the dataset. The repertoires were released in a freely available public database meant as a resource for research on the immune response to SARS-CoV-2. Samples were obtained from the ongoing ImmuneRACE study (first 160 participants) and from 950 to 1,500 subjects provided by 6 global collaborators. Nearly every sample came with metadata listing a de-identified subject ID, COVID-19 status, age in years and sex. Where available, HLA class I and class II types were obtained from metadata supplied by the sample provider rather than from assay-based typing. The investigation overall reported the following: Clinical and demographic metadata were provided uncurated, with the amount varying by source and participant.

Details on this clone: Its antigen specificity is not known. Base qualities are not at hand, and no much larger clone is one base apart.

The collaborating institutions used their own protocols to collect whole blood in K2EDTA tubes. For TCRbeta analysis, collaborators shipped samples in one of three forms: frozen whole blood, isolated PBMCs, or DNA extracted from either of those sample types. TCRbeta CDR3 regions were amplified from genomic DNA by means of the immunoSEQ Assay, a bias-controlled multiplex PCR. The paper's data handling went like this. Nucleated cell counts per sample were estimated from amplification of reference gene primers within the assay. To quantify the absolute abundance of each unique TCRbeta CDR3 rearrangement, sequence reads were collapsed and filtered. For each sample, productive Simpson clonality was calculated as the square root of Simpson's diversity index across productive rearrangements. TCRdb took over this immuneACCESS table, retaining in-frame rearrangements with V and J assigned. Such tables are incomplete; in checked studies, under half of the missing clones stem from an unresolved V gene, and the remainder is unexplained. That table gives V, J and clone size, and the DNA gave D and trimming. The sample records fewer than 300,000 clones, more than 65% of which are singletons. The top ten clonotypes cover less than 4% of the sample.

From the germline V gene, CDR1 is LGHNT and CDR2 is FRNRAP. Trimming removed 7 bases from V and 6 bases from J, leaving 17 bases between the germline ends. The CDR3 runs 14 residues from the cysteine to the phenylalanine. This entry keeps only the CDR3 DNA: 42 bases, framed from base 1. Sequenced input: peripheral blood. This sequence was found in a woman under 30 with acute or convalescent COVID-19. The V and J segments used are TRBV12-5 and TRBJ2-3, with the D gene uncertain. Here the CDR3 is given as CASVNSPPTDTQYF. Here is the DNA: TGTGCTAGTGTGAACAGCCCTCCGACGGATACGCAGTATTTT.